This T cell receptor (beta chain) was retrieved from a study of shared clonotypes between healthy human individuals. About the study: A couple of women and a few men aged 18 to 49 made up the donors.

Study results and limitations: Larger estimated richness was generally seen in naive subsets than in memory subsets. Sharing across four donors was highest in naive CD4 (roughly 5%) and lowest in memory CD8 (0.4%).

Note on this clone: The target antigen is unknown.

Naive CD8 cells, CD45RO-negative and positively selected for CCR7, excluded terminally differentiated effector memory CD45RA+ cells. Source study methods: Owing to the provision of junction-only sequences devoid of quality scores by immunoSEQ, filtering differed. Assay: immunoSEQ multiplex PCR; the TCRdb copy retains only in-frame clones and omits some. That table furnishes V, J and clone size, whereas the DNA furnished D and trimming. The sample carries around 640,000 clones, around 96% recorded once. The ends were cut back, 0 bases at V and 2 bases at J, with 14 bases in the middle. The CDR3 length is 17 residues. The germline gives CDR1 SGHVS, CDR2 FQNEAQ.

The receptor was derived from a woman between 25 and 40 years old in good health. The V and J genes are TRBV7-8 and TRBJ1-5; D is unclear. Material for sequencing was naive CD8+ T cells sorted from blood. The CDR3 DNA reads as TGTGCCAGCAGCTTAGCCCCCCTCCGGTGGGGCAATCAGCCCCAGCATTTT. Translation: CASSLAPLRWGNQPQHF.